This T cell receptor beta chain was recorded in a study of T-cell reconstitution after alpha-beta-depleted transplantation in children. The CDR3 sequence is 16 residues long. CDR1 and CDR2 from the germline V gene are SEHNR and FQNEAQ (reference sequence). J was trimmed by 5 bases and V by 1 base; bases with no gene match: 8. It was with unique molecular identifiers that the TCRbeta library was prepared. From the PCR reads, TCRdb called clonotypes with MiXCR, one entry per CDR3 protein. The sample has more than 400,000 distinct CDR3 sequences, roughly 44% seen once. Notes on this clonotype: Antigen: not known.

General observations from the study: Approximately two months post-transplant, alpha-beta T cells reportedly originated from several hundred expanded graft clones. Diversity and T-cell counts at one year after transplant derived mostly from new T cells.

Material: PBMCs, obtained before TCRalphabeta/CD19-depleted stem cell transplant. J is TRBJ2-5 and V is TRBV7-9; 9 bases agree with TRBD1. The TCR sequence derives from a girl aged 2-10 years with aplastic anemia, due to receive a stem cell transplant. CDR3 residues: CASSLDPGQGVETQYF. The CDR3 bases are TGTGCCAGCAGCTTAGATCCGGGACAGGGAGTCGAGACCCAGTACTTC.